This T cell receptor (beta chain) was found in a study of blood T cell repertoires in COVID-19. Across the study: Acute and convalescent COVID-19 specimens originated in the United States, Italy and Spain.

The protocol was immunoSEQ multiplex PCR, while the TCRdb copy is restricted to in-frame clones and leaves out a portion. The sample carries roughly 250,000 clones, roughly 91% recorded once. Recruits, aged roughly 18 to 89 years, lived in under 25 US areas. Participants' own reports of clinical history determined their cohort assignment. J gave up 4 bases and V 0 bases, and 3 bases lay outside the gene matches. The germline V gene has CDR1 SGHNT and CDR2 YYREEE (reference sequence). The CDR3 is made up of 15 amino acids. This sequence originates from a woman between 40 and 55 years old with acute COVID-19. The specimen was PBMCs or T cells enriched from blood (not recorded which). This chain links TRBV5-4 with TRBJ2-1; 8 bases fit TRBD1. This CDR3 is CASSLGTGFYNEQFF. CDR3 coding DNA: TGTGCCAGCAGCTTGGGGACAGGGTTTTACAATGAGCAGTTCTTC. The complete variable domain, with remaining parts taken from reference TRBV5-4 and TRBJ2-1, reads ETGVTQSPTHLIKTRGQQVTLRCSSQSGHNTVSWYQQALGQGPQFIFQYYREEENGRGNFPPRFSGLQFPNYSSELNVNALELDDSALYLCASSLGTGFYNEQFFGPGTRLTVL.